A selection of T cell receptor beta chains follows, all from one sample in a study of blood T cells in healthy people across ages. TCRdb re-derived calls from the 5' RACE reads in MiXCR, one entry per CDR3 protein. This table holds about 1,400,000 distinct CDR3 sequences, roughly 64% found once. Input material: blood. The receptors were gathered from a man younger than 30 in good health. Both conserved end residues are part of each CDR3. D genes are given only for firm matches. Clone size appears in some rows only: once, few, many, or a class for an expanded clone.

abundance	j_gene	d_gene	v_gene	CDR3aa	CDR3nt
few	TRBJ2-7	NA	TRBV4-1	CASSQSISLSYEQYF	TGCGCCAGCAGCCAATCAATCTCCCTCTCCTACGAGCAGTACTTC
NA	TRBJ1-1	NA	TRBV10-3	CAISRDQGRGDNTEAFF	TGTGCCATCAGCAGAGATCAGGGAAGGGGGGACAACACTGAAGCTTTCTTT
few	TRBJ1-5	NA	TRBV25-1	CASSVTENQPQHF	TGTGCCAGCAGCGTGACAGAAAATCAGCCCCAGCATTTT
NA	TRBJ2-3	NA	TRBV29-1	CSVEVRAGTDTQYF	TGCAGCGTTGAAGTTAGGGCTGGGACAGATACGCAGTATTTT
few	TRBJ2-1	TRBD1	TRBV6-1	CASSGHRGTGGLNEQFF	TGTGCCAGCAGTGGCCATAGGGGGACAGGGGGCTTGAATGAGCAGTTCTTC
NA	TRBJ1-3	NA	TRBV6-5	CASRPGTQGNTIYF	TGTGCCAGCAGACCTGGAACGCAAGGAAACACCATATATTTT
once	TRBJ2-7	NA	TRBV19	CASSTTREAWATDEQYF	TGTGCCAGTAGTACTACTAGGGAGGCCTGGGCAACCGACGAGCAGTACTTC
few	TRBJ2-7	NA	TRBV12-3/TRBV12-4	CASTRTSYEQYF	TGTGCCAGCACCCGGACGTCCTACGAGCAGTACTTC
few	TRBJ1-4	NA	TRBV15	CATSEAGRGSNEKLFF	TGTGCCACCAGCGAAGCAGGAAGGGGGTCTAATGAAAAACTGTTTTTT
few	TRBJ2-7	TRBD1	TRBV29-1	CSVGDSEQYF	TGCAGCGTAGGGGACAGCGAGCAGTACTTC
NA	TRBJ2-3	NA	TRBV21-1	CASSKLLAGGPNTQYF	TGTGCCAGCAGCAAACTCCTAGCGGGAGGGCCGAATACGCAGTATTTT
NA	TRBJ2-7	TRBD2	TRBV18	CASSPRYSGGPADEQYF	TGTGCCAGCTCACCACGCTATAGCGGGGGCCCAGCGGACGAGCAGTACTTC
few	TRBJ2-7	NA	TRBV20-1	CSASGSRRSYEQYF	TGCAGTGCTAGCGGGAGTAGGAGGTCCTACGAGCAGTACTTC
NA	TRBJ1-1	TRBD1	TRBV11-2	CASSFRVTGAEWVSAFF	TGTGCCAGCAGCTTTCGTGTGACAGGGGCCGAGTGGGTATCGGCTTTCTTT
NA	TRBJ1-4	NA	TRBV29-1	CSVGDGRKVAGELFF	TGCAGCGTTGGGGACGGGCGAAAGGTTGCCGGGGAACTGTTTTTT
NA	TRBJ2-3	NA	TRBV6-2/TRBV6-3	CASSFPILTDTQYF	TGTGCCAGCAGCTTTCCGATTCTCACAGATACGCAGTATTTT
few	TRBJ2-6	NA	TRBV6-1	CASSESEGHNVLTF	TGTGCCAGCAGTGAATCGGAAGGACACAACGTCCTGACTTTC
NA	TRBJ2-2	NA	TRBV4-2	CASSPMGTVNTGELFF	TGTGCCAGCAGCCCCATGGGGACGGTCAACACCGGGGAGCTGTTTTTT
NA	TRBJ2-1	TRBD1	TRBV5-1	CASSLDGTGQETQFF	TGCGCCAGCAGCTTGGACGGGACAGGCCAAGAGACCCAGTTCTTC
NA	TRBJ2-7	NA	TRBV11-2	CASNTWELGVYEQYF	TGTGCCAGCAACACCTGGGAGTTAGGGGTCTACGAGCAGTACTTC
NA	TRBJ1-5	NA	TRBV5-1	CASRPGGDNQPQHF	TGCGCCAGCAGACCCGGGGGGGACAATCAGCCCCAGCATTTT
NA	TRBJ1-5	NA	TRBV5-1	CASSFAGDGQPQHF	TGCGCCAGCAGCTTCGCCGGGGACGGACAGCCCCAGCATTTT
few	TRBJ2-1	TRBD2	TRBV7-9	CASSLVAGVNEQFF	TGTGCCAGCAGCTTAGTAGCGGGGGTCAATGAGCAGTTCTTC
NA	TRBJ2-3	NA	TRBV6-6	CASGLARADLSTDTQYF	TGTGCCAGCGGGCTTGCGAGGGCCGATCTTAGCACAGATACGCAGTATTTT
NA	TRBJ2-2	NA	TRBV7-2	CASSLVHISGNAGELFF	TGTGCCAGCAGCTTAGTCCATATTAGCGGAAACGCCGGGGAGCTGTTTTTT
NA	TRBJ2-1	NA	TRBV6-1	CVSSEEELTLYNEQFF	TGTGTCAGCAGTGAAGAAGAGCTTACTCTCTACAATGAGCAGTTCTTC
NA	TRBJ2-3	NA	TRBV6-5	CASSLNFFTDTQYF	TGTGCCAGCAGCCTGAACTTTTTCACAGATACGCAGTATTTT
few	TRBJ1-1	NA	TRBV29-1	CSVVGMEEGAFF	TGCAGCGTTGTAGGAATGGAGGAGGGGGCTTTCTTT
NA	TRBJ2-1	TRBD2	TRBV6-2/TRBV6-3	CASSSPPGRATCNEQFF	TGTGCCAGCAGTTCACCTCCGGGGAGGGCGACGTGCAATGAGCAGTTCTTC
NA	TRBJ1-2	NA	TRBV20-1	CSARVYGTNYGYTF	TGCAGTGCTAGAGTCTACGGGACTAACTATGGCTACACCTTC
few	TRBJ1-2	NA	TRBV28	CASRKETRNSLYGYTF	TGTGCCAGCAGAAAGGAAACCCGGAATTCACTCTATGGCTACACCTTC
NA	TRBJ2-7	NA	TRBV4-3	CASSQVEGPTYEQYF	TGCGCCAGCAGCCAAGTCGAGGGGCCGACCTACGAGCAGTACTTC
NA	TRBJ1-1	NA	TRBV6-1	CASSDKIHNRAEAFF	TGTGCCAGCAGTGATAAGATACACAACAGGGCTGAAGCTTTCTTT
few	TRBJ1-1	NA	TRBV6-5	CASSRETEAFF	TGTGCCAGCAGTCGGGAAACTGAAGCTTTCTTT
few	TRBJ1-1	NA	TRBV20-1	CSARMKGRAEAFF	TGCAGTGCTAGAATGAAGGGCAGGGCTGAAGCTTTCTTT
NA	TRBJ2-3	TRBD2	TRBV29-1	CPTRGSTDTQYF	TGTCCTACGCGCGGGAGTACAGATACGCAGTATTTT
few	TRBJ2-3	TRBD1	TRBV27	CASSKGTVSTDTQYF	TGTGCCAGCAGTAAGGGGACAGTATCCACAGATACGCAGTATTTT
NA	TRBJ1-1	NA	TRBV12-3/TRBV12-4	CASSMGRDETEAFF	TGTGCCAGCAGTATGGGCAGGGATGAAACTGAAGCTTTCTTT
NA	TRBJ2-3	NA	TRBV6-5	CASSYSAGAPSTDTQYF	TGTGCCAGCAGTTACAGCGCGGGGGCGCCCAGCACAGATACGCAGTATTTT
NA	TRBJ2-2	NA	TRBV6-6	CATEAVTGELFF	TGTGCCACCGAAGCGGTCACCGGGGAGCTGTTTTTT
NA	TRBJ2-7	NA	TRBV20-1	CSARDMHYEQYF	TGCAGTGCTAGAGATATGCACTACGAGCAGTACTTC
NA	TRBJ2-1	NA	TRBV7-2	CASSLALASEQFF	TGTGCCAGCAGCTTAGCGCTCGCCTCCGAGCAGTTCTTC
NA	TRBJ2-3	NA	TRBV28	CASSYDGGGANTQYF	TGTGCCAGCAGTTACGACGGAGGAGGTGCAAATACGCAGTATTTT
NA	TRBJ2-7	TRBD2	TRBV25-1	CASSEYGGGTSGRAVYEQYF	TGTGCCAGCAGTGAATATGGTGGCGGGACTAGCGGGAGGGCCGTCTACGAGCAGTACTTC
NA	TRBJ1-2	NA	TRBV28	CASSLNGGASTYGYTF	TGTGCCAGCAGTCTCAATGGGGGGGCCTCTACATATGGCTACACCTTC
few	TRBJ2-3	NA	TRBV7-2	CASSFLAVADTQYF	TGTGCCAGCAGCTTTTTGGCGGTGGCAGATACGCAGTATTTT
NA	TRBJ1-6	NA	TRBV4-2	CASSQGLSYNSPLHF	TGTGCCAGCAGCCAAGGATTGTCCTATAATTCACCCCTCCACTTT
NA	TRBJ1-1	NA	TRBV4-2	CASSLHTPNTEAFF	TGTGCCAGCAGCCTACATACTCCGAACACTGAAGCTTTCTTT
NA	TRBJ2-7	TRBD1	TRBV20-1	CSQQGAEAYEQYF	TGCAGCCAACAGGGGGCCGAGGCCTACGAGCAGTACTTC
NA	TRBJ2-2	NA	TRBV20-1	CSARGGTAPRELFF	TGCAGTGCCAGGGGCGGGACAGCCCCCCGGGAGCTGTTTTTT
NA	TRBJ2-7	NA	TRBV20-1	CSARGEGVAYEQYF	TGCAGTGCTAGGGGGGAAGGGGTTGCCTACGAGCAGTACTTC
NA	TRBJ2-2	TRBD1	TRBV4-3	CASSQDGRGPTGELFF	TGCGCCAGCAGCCAAGATGGCAGGGGGCCCACCGGGGAGCTGTTTTTT
few	TRBJ2-7	NA	TRBV3-1	CASSQGNLDGNEQYF	TGTGCCAGCAGCCAAGGCAATCTCGACGGGAACGAGCAGTACTTC
many	TRBJ2-4	TRBD1	TRBV20-1	CSARNPRTGEDIQYF	TGCAGTGCTAGGAACCCAAGGACAGGGGAGGACATTCAGTACTTC